This passage covers 29 T cell receptor beta chains from one sample sequenced in a study of early T cells in non-severe SARS-CoV-2 infection. TCRdb re-called the 5' RACE reads with MiXCR, one entry per CDR3 protein. This sample carries around 45,000 distinct CDR3 sequences, about 4% of them seen once, and the ten largest clones take about 3%. The sample consisted of whole blood. Source of these receptors: an adult who was a healthcare worker with PCR-confirmed SARS-CoV-2 infection or an uninfected control (not recorded which).

Details on this clonotype: A read error is possible here, since a much larger clone lies one base away. This rearrangement joins TRBV6-1 to TRBJ1-4; 8 bases are a match to TRBD1. This CDR3 is 15 amino acids long. Germline CDR1 and CDR2: MNHNS and SASEGT. The CDR3, as DNA: TGTACCAGCAGTGGCTTGGGGACAGGATATGAAAAACTGTTTTTT. This sequence encodes CTSSGLGTGYEKLFF.

This clonotype was seen a handful of times. The chain recombines TRBV6-6 with TRBJ1-6; the D is unclear. The V gene lost 2 bases and the J gene lost 14 bases, with 10 bases spanning the gap. Germline CDR1 and CDR2: MNHNY and SVGAGI (reference sequence). The CDR3 has 12 amino acids. The DNA of the CDR3 is TGTGCCAGCAGTTACCGGCCGCCAGCCCTCCACTTT. Its protein is CASSYRPPALHF.

This clonotype was counted many times. The genes are TRBV6-5 and TRBJ2-2, with TRBD2 as a possible D gene (6 bases). V dropped 7 bases and J dropped 2 bases, with 14 bases sitting between them. This CDR3 has 15 amino acids. Germline lookup yields CDR1 MNHEY and CDR2 SVGAGI. The CDR3 protein is CASTKRGTNTGELFF. CDR3 DNA: TGTGCCAGCACCAAACGGGGGACTAACACCGGGGAGCTGTTTTTT.

This clonotype occurred a few times. The chain recombines TRBV6-2 or TRBV6-3 with TRBJ2-7; D might be TRBD2 (5 bases). V was trimmed by 2 bases and J by 1 base, leaving 12 bases between them. Germline V gives CDR1 MNHEY, CDR2 SVGEGT. The CDR3 is 15 residues long. The CDR3 is CASSYPVGSSYEQYF. CDR3 sequence (DNA): TGTGCCAGCAGTTACCCCGTTGGGAGTTCCTACGAGCAGTACTTC.

This clonotype has at least ten counts. V is TRBV20-1 and J is TRBJ2-4; TRBD2 is a possible D gene (6 bases). The CDR3 is 14 residues long. Trimming stripped 5 bases from V and 6 bases from J, with 17 bases between. Germline-derived CDR1 and CDR2 are DFQATT and SNEGSKA (reference sequence). The CDR3 spells CSAPPAGGANIQYF. The CDR3 DNA follows: TGCAGTGCTCCCCCCGCCGGAGGGGCAAACATTCAGTACTTC.

In this sample, this clonotype turned up many times. The chain carries TRBV10-1 and TRBJ2-7; 11 bases align to TRBD1. The CDR3 runs to 15 residues. The germline CDR1 and CDR2 sequences are WNHNN and SYGVQD (reference sequence). V dropped 7 bases and J dropped 1; count of bases not matched to a gene: 6. The CDR3 sequence: CASTSGQGASYEQYF. The CDR3, as DNA: TGCGCCAGCACCTCCGGACAGGGGGCATCCTACGAGCAGTACTTC.

Ten or more counts support this clonotype. The CDR3 here is CASSYRDRASGNTIYF. Written as DNA, the CDR3 is TGTGCCAGCAGTTACCGGGACCGGGCCTCTGGAAACACCATATATTTT. The chain has TRBV12-3 or TRBV12-4 and TRBJ1-3; D is possibly TRBD1 (5 bases). Trimming took off 4 bases at V and 0 bases at J, with 13 bases between the two ends. CDR3 length equals 16 residues.

Turning to this clonotype: This could be a read error, since a much larger clone is one nucleotide away. This sequence joins TRBV12-3 or TRBV12-4 and TRBJ2-3; D remains ambiguous. This CDR3 region has 12 residues. CDR3 sequence (DNA): TGTACCAGCAGAGTTAGCACAGATACGCAGTATTTT. Encoded protein: CTSRVSTDTQYF.

At least ten counts were recorded for this clonotype. The genes are TRBV19 and TRBJ2-2; 11 nucleotides align to TRBD1. The CDR3 runs to 13 residues. The J segment lost 7 bases and the V segment lost 9 bases, leaving 4 bases of the junction unmatched. The germline V gene encodes CDR1 LNHDA and CDR2 SQIVND (reference sequence). This CDR3 is CASGTGGIGELFF. The CDR3 DNA is TGTGCCAGCGGGACAGGGGGAATCGGGGAGCTGTTTTTT.

This clonotype was observed many times. The V call is TRBV10-3, the J call TRBJ2-7, with D unclear. This CDR3 region has 12 residues. Germline V CDR1 and CDR2: ENHRY, SYGVKD. V was shortened by 6 bases and J by 1 base, with 7 bases between the two germline ends. CDR3 nucleotide sequence: TGTGCCATCAGCGGACCTTCCTACGAGCAGTACTTC. Its translation is CAISGPSYEQYF.

This clonotype was observed at least ten times. This rearrangement joins TRBV20-1 to TRBJ2-1; 7 positions match TRBD1. Germline V gene lookup returns CDR1 DFQATT and CDR2 SNEGSKA (reference sequence). V was clipped by 0 bases and J by 3 bases; unmatched bases: 2. The CDR3 loop spans 14 amino acids. The CDR3 nucleotides read TGCAGTGCTAGAGACTCAGGGGGCTACAATGAGCAGTTCTTC. Its translation is CSARDSGGYNEQFF.

In its sample, this clonotype was seen many times. The V and J genes are TRBV10-2 and TRBJ2-1; D gene ambiguous. The CDR3 has 12 residues. Trimming took off 2 bases at V and 8 bases at J, with 7 bases between the two ends. Looked up from germline, CDR1 is WSHSY and CDR2 is SAAADI. CDR3 bases: TGCGCCAGCAGTGAGCTATTGGATGAGCAGTTCTTC. It yields the protein CASSELLDEQFF.

This clonotype was counted many times. The chain has TRBV6-2 or TRBV6-3 and TRBJ2-1, with 13 bases identical to TRBD2. The CDR3 is 17 amino acids. The germline gives CDR1 MNHEY, CDR2 SVGEGT. V was clipped by 2 bases and J by 7 bases; unmatched bases: 8. In nucleotides, the CDR3 is TGTGCCAGCAGTTACGCTCGGACTAGCGGGAGTTTAAATGAGCAGTTCTTC. This codes for CASSYARTSGSLNEQFF.

This clonotype was seen repeatedly, ten times or more. V and J are TRBV19 and TRBJ1-2; perhaps TRBD1 as D (6 bases). Trimming cost V 6 bases and J 5 bases, with 7 bases left between them. In germline, CDR1 is LNHDA, CDR2 SQIVND (reference sequence). The CDR3 runs to 11 residues. Here the CDR3 DNA reads TGTGCCAGTAGCCAGGGGTATGGCTACACCTTC. Translated, it gives CASSQGYGYTF.

The V and J genes are TRBV15 and TRBJ2-5; weak D call: TRBD1 (6 bases). Trimming took 0 bases from V and 5 from J, leaving 10 bases between them. The CDR3 runs to 14 residues. CDR1 and CDR2 (germline): LNHNV, YYDKDF (reference sequence). The CDR3 nucleotides are TGTGCCACCAGCAGAGATACAGGGCTGGAGACCCAGTACTTC. Translating it yields CATSRDTGLETQYF.

This clonotype turned up a few times. The V and J genes are TRBV29-1 and TRBJ2-7; D is possibly TRBD1 or TRBD2 (5 bases each). This CDR3 is built from 16 residues. Trimming cost V 6 bases and J 3 bases, with 24 bases left between them. In germline, CDR1 is SQVTM, CDR2 ANQGSEA. DNA of the CDR3: TGCAGCGTGAGCCCCAGGGCAGCCAGAGGGGTCTACGAGCAGTACTTC. It codes for CSVSPRAARGVYEQYF.

This clonotype was detected many times. The chain links TRBV20-1 to TRBJ2-3; TRBD2 matches 10 bases. V lost 3 bases and J lost 3; bases outside the gene matches: 3. The germline gives CDR1 DFQATT, CDR2 SNEGSKA (reference sequence). The CDR3 covers 14 residues. The CDR3 spells CSAREGLATDTQYF. The DNA of the CDR3 is TGCAGTGCTAGGGAGGGACTAGCGACAGATACGCAGTATTTT.

V is TRBV18 and J is TRBJ2-7; 8 nucleotides match TRBD1. This CDR3 is 12 amino acids long. Per germline, CDR1 KGHSH and CDR2 LQKENI. Trimming removed 8 bases from V and 3 bases from J; junction bases left unmatched: 3. DNA of the CDR3: TGTGCCAGCCAAGGACAGGGCTACGAGCAGTACTTC. It codes for CASQGQGYEQYF.

The table lists this clonotype with many counts. The chain joins TRBV10-3 to TRBJ2-5, with 7 bases identical to TRBD1. Germline V gene sequence: CDR1 ENHRY, CDR2 SYGVKD. The CDR3 sequence is 14 residues long. The trim removed 3 bases at V and 2 bases at J, leaving 3 bases unmatched. The chain's CDR3 is CAISEWDSQETQYF. In nucleotides, the CDR3 is TGTGCCATCAGTGAATGGGACAGTCAAGAGACCCAGTACTTC.

This clonotype was observed many times. The chain recombines TRBV27 with TRBJ2-7; no clear D gene. Germline CDR1 MNHEY, CDR2 SMNVEV (reference sequence). This CDR3 region has 14 residues. V gave up 0 bases and J gave up 5 bases, with 11 bases separating them. CDR3 nucleotide sequence: TGTGCCAGCAGTTTATCGGAATCGTACCACGAGCAGTACTTC. Amino acids: CASSLSESYHEQYF.

This clonotype was seen at least ten times. The gene calls are TRBV7-6 and TRBJ2-1; possible D gene TRBD1, 6 bases. Trimming took off 0 bases at V and 5 bases at J, with 8 bases between the two ends. This CDR3 contains 14 residues. Germline-derived CDR1 and CDR2 are SGHVS and FNYEAQ. CDR3 bases: TGTGCCAGCAGCTTAGCTGGACAGCACAATGAGCAGTTCTTC. Translated, it gives CASSLAGQHNEQFF.

This clonotype was seen repeatedly, ten times or more. The chain couples TRBV12-3 or TRBV12-4 to TRBJ2-3; D not resolved. The V end lost 7 bases, the J end lost 1 base, and 12 bases lay between the germline ends. The CDR3 consists of 14 residues. CDR3 in DNA: TGTGCCAGCACTCGCACCTCCCGCACAGATACGCAGTATTTT. Translation gives CASTRTSRTDTQYF.

In this sample, this clonotype turned up many times. V and J are TRBV6-2 or TRBV6-3 and TRBJ1-1; D gene uncertain. There are 13 residues in the CDR3. Trimming left V 4 bases short and J 0 bases short, with 6 bases between. Germline CDR1 and CDR2: MNHEY and SVGEGT. CDR3 in DNA: TGTGCCAGCAGTTTGGTCCTGAACACTGAAGCTTTCTTT. Translation: CASSLVLNTEAFF.

This clonotype was counted ten times or more. This chain uses TRBV6-6 with TRBJ2-7, with D uncertain. V was shortened by 8 bases and J by 1 base, with 9 bases between the two germline ends. Germline CDR1 MNHNY, CDR2 SVGAGI (reference sequence). The CDR3 spans 12 residues. The CDR3 protein is CASAFGSYEQYF. As DNA, the CDR3 is TGTGCCAGCGCCTTTGGATCCTACGAGCAGTACTTC.

This clonotype was recorded at least ten times. The rearrangement joins TRBV7-2 to TRBJ1-4, with D hard to call. This CDR3 region has 14 residues. Germline CDR1 SGHTA, CDR2 FQGNSA. Trimming removed 0 bases from V and 4 bases from J, with 6 bases in between. CDR3 bases: TGTGCCAGCAGCTTAGCGGGGAATAATGAAAAACTGTTTTTT. Its protein is CASSLAGNNEKLFF.

At least ten counts were recorded for this clonotype. The CDR3 sequence: CASTTTDKFGEYF. For the CDR3, the DNA is TGTGCCAGCACCACCACCGACAAATTTGGGGAGTATTTT. The J gene is TRBJ2-3, the V gene TRBV6-2 or TRBV6-3, with D unclear. The CDR3 is 13 residues long. Germline values: CDR1 MNHEY, CDR2 SVGEGT. The germline V and J ends were trimmed by 7 bases and 13 bases, with 21 bases remaining between them.

This clonotype was observed at least ten times. This chain links TRBV29-1 with TRBJ1-2, with TRBD1 matching over 12 bases. V lost 4 bases, J lost 7 bases, and 7 bases stayed unmatched. Looked up from germline, CDR1 is SQVTM and CDR2 is ANQGSEA. The CDR3 sequence is 14 residues long. As DNA, the CDR3 is TGCAGCGTTGGGGGACAGGGGGCGCGGACTGGCTACACCTTC. This gives the protein CSVGGQGARTGYTF.

This clonotype appeared many times. This chain joins TRBV6-1 and TRBJ1-2; D remains ambiguous. Trimming took 9 bases from V and 4 from J, leaving 18 bases between them. The length of the CDR3 is 14 residues. From germline, CDR1 is MNHNS and CDR2 SASEGT. In DNA form, the CDR3 reads TGTGCCAGTCAGAAAGACACCACCTCCTATGGCTACACCTTC. Translation: CASQKDTTSYGYTF.

The chain uses TRBV7-9 and TRBJ2-5, with D tentatively TRBD1 (6 bases). This CDR3 spans 13 amino acids. Germline CDR1 reads SEHNR; CDR2 reads FQNEAQ (reference sequence). V gave up 5 bases and J gave up 5 bases, with 12 bases separating them. The CDR3 loop reads CASSPRGWETQYF. DNA for the CDR3: TGTGCCAGCAGCCCAAGGGGGTGGGAGACCCAGTACTTC.